This entry lists 22 T cell receptor beta chains sequenced from one sample in a study of regulatory T cells in long-lasting Graves disease. The sample's time point: newly diagnosed GD, antithyroid drugs for less than 3 months. After RNA was extracted from PBMCs, the TCR library was made from it. Arm-PCR of CDR3 regions and iRepertoire HTBI primers were used to build TCR beta libraries. Using its own MiXCR run on the multiplex PCR reads, TCRdb lists one record per CDR3 protein. This table holds fewer than 650,000 distinct CDR3 sequences, about 16% found once. These same records also appear under a second study, on T cells in Graves' hyperthyroidism and ophthalmopathy.

The sample in question was peripheral blood mononuclear cells (PBMCs), obtained at new diagnosis, from a patient treated with antithyroid drugs. These receptors all come from a young man with Graves disease.

The table lists this clonotype with a few counts. This chain joins TRBV20-1 and TRBJ1-2; no definite D call. The CDR3 has 12 residues. Between the trimmed V and J ends, which lost 5 bases and 6 bases, there was a span of 13 bases. Germline CDR1 and CDR2: DFQATT and SNEGSKA (reference sequence). The DNA for the CDR3 is TGCAGTGCTCCAGGCCGGGGAAATGGCTACACCTTC. It yields the protein CSAPGRGNGYTF.

This clonotype was detected many times. CDR3 nucleotide sequence: TGTGCCAGCAGTTTACGAGTGCGGGCGGGGCGAGGGTACGAGCAGTACTTC. Translated: CASSLRVRAGRGYEQYF. The chain couples TRBV28 to TRBJ2-7; D is possibly TRBD2 (6 bases). Looked up from germline, CDR1 is MDHEN and CDR2 is SYDVKM. This CDR3 is built from 17 residues. The V and J ends lost 2 bases and 4 bases respectively, with 21 bases between them.

This clonotype was seen a few times. This chain joins TRBV5-1 and TRBJ2-1, with D perhaps TRBD1 or TRBD2 (5 bases each). CDR1 and CDR2 (germline): SGHRS, YFSETQ. The length of the CDR3 is 15 residues. Trimming removed 7 bases from V and 1 base from J, with 15 bases in between. CDR3 sequence reads: CASGEGERSYNEQFF. As DNA, the CDR3 is TGCGCCAGCGGGGAAGGGGAGCGGTCCTACAATGAGCAGTTCTTC. The full variable domain, completed using reference TRBV5-1 and TRBJ2-1, is KAGVTQTPRYLIKTRGQQVTLSCSPISGHRSVSWYQQTPGQGLQFLFEYFSETQRNKGNFPGRFSGRQFSNSRSEMNVSTLELGDSALYLCASGEGERSYNEQFFGPGTRLTVL.

The rearrangement uses TRBV7-2 and TRBJ2-1; 10 bases are shared with TRBD2. CDR3 length: 17 amino acids. From germline, CDR1 is SGHTA and CDR2 FQGNSA. The junction had 7 bases not matched to a gene; V was cut back by 0 bases and J by 5 bases. The CDR3 loop is CASSLAPRTSGDNEQFF. The CDR3, as DNA: TGTGCCAGCAGCTTAGCACCCAGGACTAGCGGAGACAATGAGCAGTTCTTC.

This clonotype was seen a handful of times. The gene calls are TRBV7-6 and TRBJ1-5; D gene unclear. This CDR3 spans 19 amino acids. Germline V gene data show CDR1 as SGHVS and CDR2 as FNYEAQ. V lost 1 base, J lost 1 base, and 20 bases lay in between. CDR3 region: CASSLEPRAIKGSNQPQHF. In DNA, the CDR3 is TGTGCCAGCAGCTTAGAGCCCCGGGCCATAAAAGGGAGCAATCAGCCCCAGCATTTT.

This chain links TRBV30 with TRBJ2-1, with 9 nucleotides matching TRBD2. This CDR3 has 14 residues. Germline V gene lookup returns CDR1 GTSNPN and CDR2 SVGIG (reference sequence). With 5 bases clipped from V and 2 bases from J, the junction kept 4 bases outside the gene matches. CDR3 sequence: CAWDSGSTYNEQFF. CDR3 bases: TGTGCCTGGGATAGCGGGAGTACCTACAATGAGCAGTTCTTC. Full variable domain (rest looked up from reference TRBV30 and TRBJ2-1): SQTIHQWPATLVQPVGSPLSLECTVEGTSNPNLYWYRQAAGRGLQLLFYSVGIGQISSEVPQNLSASRPQDRQFILSSKKLLLSDSGFYLCAWDSGSTYNEQFFGPGTRLTVL.

Comments on this clonotype: Since no conserved phenylalanine or tryptophan closes the CDR3, a read error is the likely cause. This chain connects TRBV6-1 to TRBJ2-7; D may be TRBD1 (5 bases). The germline V and J ends were trimmed by 1 base and 9 bases, with 10 bases remaining between them. This CDR3 is built from 12 residues. Germline V gives CDR1 MNHNS, CDR2 SASEGT. The CDR3: CASSEGGWVQYS. In DNA, the CDR3 is TGTGCCAGCAGTGAAGGGGGCTGGGTGCAGTACTCC.

Of note for this clonotype: A read error is possible here, since a much larger clone lies one base away. Since the CDR3 does not end with the conserved phenylalanine or tryptophan, this likely comes from a read error. The rearrangement uses TRBV5-1 and TRBJ2-7; D remains unclear. The V end was cut by 6 bases, the J end by 3 bases, with 13 bases between. CDR3 length equals 13 residues. Germline CDR1 is SGHRS and CDR2 is YFSETQ. CDR3 sequence (DNA): TGCGCCAGCACCGTTGGACCCGGCTACGAGCAGTACCTC. The encoded protein is CASTVGPGYEQYL.

Concerning this clonotype itself: A single base separates this from a much larger clone, so it may be a read error. The chain recombines TRBV5-1 with TRBJ2-1; 7 bases map to TRBD1. Germline CDR1 SGHRS, CDR2 YFSETQ. The CDR3 is made up of 13 amino acids. With V trimmed by 7 bases and J by 9 bases, 10 bases remained unmatched. The CDR3, as DNA: TGCGCCAGCGGCACTGACAGGGCTGGTGAGCAGTTCTTC. Its translation is CASGTDRAGEQFF.

The V call is TRBV4-2, the J call TRBJ2-1, with unresolved D. Trimming took 3 bases from V and 10 from J, leaving 10 bases between them. CDR3 length: 12 amino acids. The V gene's germline CDR1 is LGHNA and CDR2 YNFKEQ. The CDR3 spells CASSQRTAEQFF. For the CDR3, the DNA is TGTGCCAGCAGCCAGCGAACGGCAGAGCAGTTCTTC.

This clonotype was recorded at least ten times. V usage is TRBV29-1 and J usage is TRBJ1-5, with 11 bases aligning to TRBD1. This CDR3 spans 14 amino acids. J was trimmed by 2 bases and V by 5 bases; bases with no gene match: 2. CDR1 is SQVTM and CDR2 is ANQGSEA in the germline V gene. CDR3 sequence (DNA): TGCAGCGTTAGGACAGGGGGCGGCAATCAGCCCCAGCATTTT. Encoded protein: CSVRTGGGNQPQHF.

This clonotype has a count of ten or more. This rearrangement joins TRBV5-1 to TRBJ1-1; possibly TRBD1 for D (5 bases). Germline CDR1 SGHRS, CDR2 YFSETQ. The V end lost 0 bases, the J end lost 8 bases, and 14 bases lay between the germline ends. CDR3 size: 14 residues. CDR3 DNA sequence: TGCGCCAGCAGCTTGGAATCGGCAGGGTCAGAAGCTTTCTTT. Encoded protein: CASSLESAGSEAFF.

This clonotype was counted at least ten times. The chain has TRBV7-6 and TRBJ2-3; 8 nucleotides match TRBD2. Germline V gives CDR1 SGHVS, CDR2 FNYEAQ. CDR3 size: 16 residues. V shed 1 base and J 0 bases; nucleotides not matched to a gene: 3. The CDR3, as DNA: TGTGCCAGCAGCTTAGTGGCGGGAGGTAGCACAGATACGCAGTATTTT. It yields the protein CASSLVAGGSTDTQYF.

This clonotype was counted at least ten times. V gene TRBV12-3 or TRBV12-4 combines with J gene TRBJ1-1; 8 nucleotides match TRBD1. This CDR3 contains 14 residues. The V and J ends lost 6 bases and 6 bases, in that order; junction bases with no gene match: 9. The CDR3 region is CASRETGVRAEAFF. The CDR3, as DNA: TGTGCCAGCAGGGAGACAGGGGTCAGGGCTGAAGCTTTCTTT.

This clonotype was detected ten times or more. The rearrangement joins TRBV7-3 to TRBJ2-1; 8 bases are a match to TRBD2. The V gene end was trimmed by 1 base and the J gene end by 5 bases; junction bases not matched to a gene: 7. This CDR3 is built from 16 residues. Germline V gene sequence: CDR1 SGHTA, CDR2 FQGTGA. CDR3 loop: CASSLRAGVGDNEQFF. Here the CDR3 DNA reads TGTGCCAGCAGCTTAAGAGCGGGAGTAGGGGACAATGAGCAGTTCTTC.

This clonotype was observed at least ten times. The V and J genes are TRBV11-2 and TRBJ2-2; 9 bases are a match to TRBD2. The CDR3 is 15 amino acids. Germline V gene lookup returns CDR1 SGHAT and CDR2 FQNNGV. Trimming removed 2 bases from V and 6 bases from J; junction bases left unmatched: 4. The CDR3 spells CASSLSSGRAGELFF. The CDR3, as DNA: TGTGCCAGCAGCTTAAGTAGCGGGAGAGCCGGGGAGCTGTTTTTT.

This clonotype came up many times. The CDR3, as DNA: TGTGCCAGCAGCATAGGGTTGGGGGCAGATACGCAGTATTTT. Its protein is CASSIGLGADTQYF. The genes are TRBV11-2 and TRBJ2-3; D is possibly TRBD1 or TRBD2 (5 bases each). CDR3 length: 14 amino acids. With 5 bases removed from V and 4 bases from J, the gap between germline ends came to 13 bases. Looked up from germline, CDR1 is SGHAT and CDR2 is FQNNGV.

The sample holds many counts of this clonotype. The V gene is TRBV10-3, the J gene TRBJ2-1; D is undetermined. Trimming cost V 1 base and J 5 bases, with 6 bases left between them. Germline loops: CDR1 ENHRY, CDR2 SYGVKD. This CDR3 is 13 amino acids long. The CDR3 region is CAISELADNEQFF. The CDR3 nucleotides read TGTGCCATCAGTGAGTTGGCAGACAATGAGCAGTTCTTC.

This clonotype occurred a few times. The V gene is TRBV5-5, the J gene TRBJ2-7; D uncertain. V was pared by 2 bases and J by 2 bases, with 11 bases between. The CDR3 loop spans 14 amino acids. Germline-derived CDR1 and CDR2 are SGHKS and YYEKEE (reference sequence). The CDR3 region is CASSLGPDAYEQYF. CDR3 DNA sequence: TGTGCCAGCAGCTTAGGGCCGGACGCCTACGAGCAGTACTTC.

Points on this clonotype: The CDR3 carries no conserved terminal phenylalanine or tryptophan, so it likely arises from a read error. V usage is TRBV30 and J usage is TRBJ1-2; D gene unclear. In germline, CDR1 is GTSNPN, CDR2 SVGIG (reference sequence). The CDR3 is 12 residues long. Trimming removed 5 bases at V and 5 bases at J, with 12 bases between. Here the CDR3 reads CAWAPGLYGYTS. Written as DNA, the CDR3 is TGTGCCTGGGCCCCGGGGTTGTATGGCTACACCTCC.

The sample holds a few counts of this clonotype. This sequence joins TRBV7-8 and TRBJ2-1; TRBD2 matches 10 bases. The CDR3 is 18 residues long. The trim removed 3 bases at V and 7 bases at J, leaving 15 bases unmatched. Per germline, CDR1 SGHVS and CDR2 FQNEAQ. CDR3 coding DNA: TGTGCCAGCAGCTTCAGTGGGACTAGCGACCGTAAAGGGAATGAGCAGTTCTTC. Its translation: CASSFSGTSDRKGNEQFF.

The chain carries TRBV7-9 and TRBJ2-5, with D perhaps TRBD1 (6 bases). This CDR3 contains 17 residues. The V end was cut by 5 bases, the J end by 1 base, with 20 bases between. Germline values: CDR1 SEHNR, CDR2 FQNEAQ (reference sequence). The CDR3 bases are TGTGCCAGCAGCCCCCCACGGCAGGGGTCCCCCCAAGAGACCCAGTACTTC. Protein sequence: CASSPPRQGSPQETQYF.